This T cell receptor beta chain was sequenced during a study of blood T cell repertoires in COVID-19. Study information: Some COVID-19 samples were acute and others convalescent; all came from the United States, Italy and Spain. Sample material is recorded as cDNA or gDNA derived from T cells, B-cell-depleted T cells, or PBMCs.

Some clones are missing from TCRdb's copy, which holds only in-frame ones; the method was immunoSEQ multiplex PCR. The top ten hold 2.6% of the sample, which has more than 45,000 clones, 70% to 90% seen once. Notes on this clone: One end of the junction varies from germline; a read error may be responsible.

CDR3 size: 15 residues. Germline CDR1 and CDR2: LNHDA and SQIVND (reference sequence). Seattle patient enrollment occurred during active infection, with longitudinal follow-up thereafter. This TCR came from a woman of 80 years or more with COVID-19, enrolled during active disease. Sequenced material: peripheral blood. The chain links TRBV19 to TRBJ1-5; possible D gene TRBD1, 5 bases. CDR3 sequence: CASSGTGGSDQPQHF. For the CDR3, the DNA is TGTGCCAGTAGTGGAACGGGGGGTAGCGATCAGCCCCAGCATTTT.